The source of this T cell receptor beta chain is a study of blood T cells in healthy people across ages. This clonotype was counted only a few times. V dropped 6 bases and J dropped 0 bases, with 13 bases sitting between them. CDR1 SNHLY and CDR2 FYNNEI come from the germline V gene. This CDR3 has 15 residues. Together with a sample-barcoded 5' primer, a J-beta primer mix was included in a second PCR lasting about 7 to 12 cycles. Each CDR3 protein gets one entry after TCRdb re-called the 5' RACE reads with MiXCR. Among fewer than 900,000 distinct CDR3 sequences listed, around half were seen once. The TCR originated in a woman in her sixties or seventies in good health. Material for sequencing was blood. V and J are TRBV2 and TRBJ2-3; maybe TRBD2 (6 bases). The CDR3 coding sequence is TGTGCCAGCAGACCCGGACTAATTAGCACAGATACGCAGTATTTT. It translates to CASRPGLISTDTQYF.